The TCR beta chain described here comes from a study of blood T cell repertoires in COVID-19. Trimming at V came to 5 bases and at J to 3 bases, leaving 9 bases not matched to a gene. Germline CDR1 SGHTA, CDR2 FQGNSA. This CDR3 is 15 amino acids long. Measured with immunoSEQ multiplex PCR; TCRdb has only the in-frame clones, and not every one. Of about 670,000 clones in the sample, around 89% were seen once. The J gene is TRBJ1-2, the V gene TRBV7-2; 7 bases line up with TRBD1. Sequencing was carried out using peripheral blood. The sequence derives from a woman younger than 35 with acute or convalescent COVID-19. CDR3 coding DNA: TGTGCCAGCAGCCCCGAAGGCAGGGGGGACTATGGCTACACCTTC. Its translation is CASSPEGRGDYGYTF.